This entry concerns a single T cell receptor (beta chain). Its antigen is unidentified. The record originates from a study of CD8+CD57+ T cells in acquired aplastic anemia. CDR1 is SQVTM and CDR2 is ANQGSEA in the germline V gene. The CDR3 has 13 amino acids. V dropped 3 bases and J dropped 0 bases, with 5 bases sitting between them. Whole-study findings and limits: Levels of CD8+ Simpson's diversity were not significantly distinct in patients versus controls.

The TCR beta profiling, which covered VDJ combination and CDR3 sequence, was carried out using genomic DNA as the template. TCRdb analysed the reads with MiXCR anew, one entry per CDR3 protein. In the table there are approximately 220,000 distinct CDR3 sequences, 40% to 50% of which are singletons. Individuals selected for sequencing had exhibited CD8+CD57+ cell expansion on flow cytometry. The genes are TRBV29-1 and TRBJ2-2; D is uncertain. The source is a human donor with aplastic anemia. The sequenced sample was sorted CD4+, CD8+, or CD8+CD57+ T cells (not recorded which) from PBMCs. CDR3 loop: CSVEPTNTGELFF. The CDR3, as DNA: TGCAGCGTTGAGCCGACGAACACCGGGGAGCTGTTTTTT.